The clone carrying this TCR beta chain has only a few counts. The data were obtained in a study of blood T cells in healthy people across ages. Study-wide context: Researchers report that template switching captured about one barcoded beta molecule per two T cells.

A J-beta primer mix and a sample-barcoded 5' primer were used in a second PCR of roughly 7 to 12 cycles. Every cDNA was tagged by a template-switch adaptor with 12 random nucleotides. TCRdb reprocessed the 5' RACE reads with MiXCR, giving one entry per CDR3 protein. The sample consists of approximately 800,000 distinct CDR3 sequences, about half of them appearing once. Sequencing was done on a sample of blood. The TCR sequence derives from a man aged 80 or over in good health.

The CDR3 spells CASRTFYEQYF. As DNA, the CDR3 is TGTGCCAGCAGAACCTTCTACGAGCAGTACTTC. The rearrangement joins TRBV28 to TRBJ2-7; D unclear. The CDR3 covers 11 residues. Germline V CDR1 and CDR2: MDHEN, SYDVKM. Trimming shortened V by 6 bases and J by 3 bases, and 6 bases separated the two germline ends.